The T cell receptor beta chain under discussion was sequenced for a study of STAT5B mutations in CD4+ large granular lymphocyte leukemia. Study results and caveats: Without putative leukemic clones, patient CD4-sorted repertoires remained more clonal than healthy CD4+ repertoires. 8/27 top patient clones versus 2/35 control clones were TRBV06-family. About a quarter of private leukemic clonotypes occurred rarely in other patients' non-leukemic repertoires.

The assay was run at survey level. This table comes from immunoSEQ multiplex PCR, and its TCRdb copy is limited to in-frame clones, with some not included. Of 25,000 to 35,000 clones in the sample, approximately 74% were seen once. The CDR3 runs to 16 residues. V was pared by 3 bases and J by 8 bases, with 22 bases between. CDR1 and CDR2 from the germline V gene are LNHDA and SQIVND (reference sequence). This clone was recorded a few times. Its antigen is undetermined. The chain combines TRBV19 with TRBJ1-2; D possibly corresponds to TRBD1 (6 bases). This clonotype originated in a human donor in good health. What was sequenced was CD4+ T cells from blood buffy coats. Here the CDR3 reads CASSIFSGDYQWGYTF. Here the CDR3 DNA reads TGTGCCAGTAGTATTTTTTCAGGGGATTATCAATGGGGCTACACCTTC.